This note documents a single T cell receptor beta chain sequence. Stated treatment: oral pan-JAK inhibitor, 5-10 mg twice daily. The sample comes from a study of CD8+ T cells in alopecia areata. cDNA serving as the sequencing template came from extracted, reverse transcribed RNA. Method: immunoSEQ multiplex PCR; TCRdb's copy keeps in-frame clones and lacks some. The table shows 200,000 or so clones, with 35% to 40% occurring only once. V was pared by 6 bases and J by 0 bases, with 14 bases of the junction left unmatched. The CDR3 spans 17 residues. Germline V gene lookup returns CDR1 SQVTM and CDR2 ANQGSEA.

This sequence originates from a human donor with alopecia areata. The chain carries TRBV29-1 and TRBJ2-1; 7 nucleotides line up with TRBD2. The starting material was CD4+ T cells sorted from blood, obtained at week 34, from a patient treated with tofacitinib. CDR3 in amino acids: CSVTPRGTTSSYNEQFF. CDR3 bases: TGCAGCGTCACCCCCCGAGGGACTACTAGCTCCTACAATGAGCAGTTCTTC.